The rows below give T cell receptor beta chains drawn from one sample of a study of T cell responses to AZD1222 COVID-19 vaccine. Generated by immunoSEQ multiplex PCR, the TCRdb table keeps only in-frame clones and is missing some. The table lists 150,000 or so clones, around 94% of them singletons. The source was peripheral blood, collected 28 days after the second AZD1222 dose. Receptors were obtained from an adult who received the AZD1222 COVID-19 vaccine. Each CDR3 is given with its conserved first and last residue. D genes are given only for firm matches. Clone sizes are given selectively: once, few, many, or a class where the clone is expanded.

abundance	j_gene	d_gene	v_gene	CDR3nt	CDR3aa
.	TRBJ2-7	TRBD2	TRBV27	TGTGCCAGCAGGCCAGCGGGAGGGCCGGGGGAGCAGTACTTC	CASRPAGGPGEQYF
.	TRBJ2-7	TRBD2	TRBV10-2	TGCGCCAGCAGTGAGGTTTCTAGCGGGACCCCTAGTAATCAGTACTTC	CASSEVSSGTPSNQYF
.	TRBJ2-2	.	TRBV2	TGTGCCAGCAGCACCGAACGGTCCACCGGGGAGCTGTTTTTT	CASSTERSTGELFF
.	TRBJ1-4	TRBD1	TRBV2	TGTGCCAGCAGAGAAGACAGGGTCACTAATGAAAAACTGTTTTTT	CASREDRVTNEKLFF
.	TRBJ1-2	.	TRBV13	TGTGCCAGCACCCACCAGGGAGGGGTCGGTGGCTACACCTTC	CASTHQGGVGGYTF
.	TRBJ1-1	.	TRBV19	TGTGCCAGCTCAGCACAGGCATGGAACACTGAAGCTTTCTTT	CASSAQAWNTEAFF
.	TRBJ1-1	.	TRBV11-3	TGTGCCAGCAGCTCCCGGGCAAACACTGAAGCTTTCTTT	CASSSRANTEAFF
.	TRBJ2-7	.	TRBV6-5	TGTGCCAGCAGTAAAAACCGGGACATATACTACGAGCAGTACTTC	CASSKNRDIYYEQYF
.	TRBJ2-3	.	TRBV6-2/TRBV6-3	TGTGCCAGCAGTTACTCGTTGGCGGACCACACAGATACGCAGTATTTT	CASSYSLADHTDTQYF
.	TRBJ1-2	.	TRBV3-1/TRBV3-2	TGTGCCAGCAGCCGCAGGGTGGGAGGCTACACCTTC	CASSRRVGGYTF
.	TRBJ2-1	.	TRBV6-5	TGTGCCAGCACCCACGGGGGAGGGCAGTTCTTC	CASTHGGGQFF
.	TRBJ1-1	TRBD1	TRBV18	TGTGCCAGCTCACTGGGACAGGGCCTGAACACTGAAGCTTTCTTT	CASSLGQGLNTEAFF
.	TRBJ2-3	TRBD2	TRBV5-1	TGCGCCAGCAGCTTGGCAGGCGGGAGTACAGATACGCAGTATTTT	CASSLAGGSTDTQYF
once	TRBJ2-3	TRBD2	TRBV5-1	TGCGCCAGCAGCTTGGGGAATAGCGGGAGGGCCCAAGATACGCAGTATTTT	CASSLGNSGRAQDTQYF
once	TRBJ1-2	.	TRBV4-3	TGCGCCAGCAGCCAAAGCCTAGGGGAGAGCGTCTATGGCTACACCTTC	CASSQSLGESVYGYTF
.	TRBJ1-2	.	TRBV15	TGTGCCACCAGCAGAGACTTGACTAACTATGGCTACACCTTC	CATSRDLTNYGYTF
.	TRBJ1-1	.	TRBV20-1	TGCAGTGCTGGTAGTAACACTGAAGCTTTCTTT	CSAGSNTEAFF
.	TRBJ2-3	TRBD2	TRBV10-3	TGTGCCATCACCGCGGGAGGAGGGGCAGATACGCAGTATTTT	CAITAGGGADTQYF
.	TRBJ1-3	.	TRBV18	TGTGCCAGCTCACCACCGACGACGGTTGGAAACACCATATATTTT	CASSPPTTVGNTIYF
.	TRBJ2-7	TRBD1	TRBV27	TGTGCCAGCAGGCCCCGGGACAGTCGAAACGAGCAGTACTTC	CASRPRDSRNEQYF
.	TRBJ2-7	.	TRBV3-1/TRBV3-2	TGTGCCAGCAGCCAAGAGACGGATTCGGGGGAGCAGTACTTC	CASSQETDSGEQYF
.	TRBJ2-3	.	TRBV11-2	TGTGCCAGCAGCTTAGTCGGGCACCCTGCGCAGTATTTT	CASSLVGHPAQYF
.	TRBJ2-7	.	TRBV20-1	TGCAGTGCTCGCCAGGGGTACGAGCAGTACTTC	CSARQGYEQYF
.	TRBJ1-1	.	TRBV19	TGTGCCAGTAGTGCCTATGGGGACCATAATGAAGCTTTCTTT	CASSAYGDHNEAFF
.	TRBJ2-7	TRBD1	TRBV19	TGTGCCAGTAGCGGGACAGGGGGTAACGAGCAGTACTTC	CASSGTGGNEQYF
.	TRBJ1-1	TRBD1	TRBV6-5	TGTGCCAGCAGGTATACAGGGGGTAACACTGAAGCTTTCTTT	CASRYTGGNTEAFF
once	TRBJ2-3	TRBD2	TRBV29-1	TGCAGCGGACGGACTAGCGGCGACGCAGATACGCAGTATTTT	CSGRTSGDADTQYF
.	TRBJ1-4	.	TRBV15	TGTGCCACCAGCAGAGTTCGTAGCTTTAATGAAAAACTGTTTTTT	CATSRVRSFNEKLFF
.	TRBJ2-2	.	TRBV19	TGTGCCAGTAGTAACATAGTCTCGCGCACGAACGGGGAGCTGTTTTTT	CASSNIVSRTNGELFF
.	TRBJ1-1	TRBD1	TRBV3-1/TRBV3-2	TGTGCCAGCAGCGCATATTCACTCAGGGGGGCGCACACTGAAGCTTTCTTT	CASSAYSLRGAHTEAFF
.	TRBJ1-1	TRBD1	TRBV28	TGTGCCAGCAGGGCGACAGGGAGGGTCACTGAAGCTTTCTTT	CASRATGRVTEAFF
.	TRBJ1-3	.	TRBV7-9	TGTGCCAGCAGCTCAAGAGTACGGGACAACTCTGGAAACACCATATATTTT	CASSSRVRDNSGNTIYF
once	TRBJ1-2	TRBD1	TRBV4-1	TGCGCCAGCAGCCACATCGGGACAGGGGGCGTTGGCTACACCTTC	CASSHIGTGGVGYTF
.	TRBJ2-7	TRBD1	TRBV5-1	TGCGCCAGCAGCTCGGGCAGGGGGCCCACCTACGAGCAGTACTTC	CASSSGRGPTYEQYF
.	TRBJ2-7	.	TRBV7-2	TGTGCCAGCAGCTTATCTCCTAGCAATTCCTACGAGCAGTACTTC	CASSLSPSNSYEQYF
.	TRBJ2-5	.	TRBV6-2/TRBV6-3	TGTGCCAGCAGCCCCACTAGGGGGGCGAAGACCCAGTACTTC	CASSPTRGAKTQYF
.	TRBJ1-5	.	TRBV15	TGTGCCACCAGCAGAGAATACAGACTTAGCAATCAGCCCCAGCATTTT	CATSREYRLSNQPQHF
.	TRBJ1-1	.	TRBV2	TGTGCCAGCAGGGGGGGAGGAGGCACTGAAGCTTTCTTT	CASRGGGGTEAFF
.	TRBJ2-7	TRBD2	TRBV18	TGTGCCAGCTCACCCCGACTAGCGGGAGAGGGCGAGCAGTACTTC	CASSPRLAGEGEQYF
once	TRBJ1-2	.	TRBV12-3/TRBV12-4	TGTGCCAGCAGTTTGCAGGGGCGCTATGGCTACACCTTC	CASSLQGRYGYTF
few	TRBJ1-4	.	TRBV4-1	TGCGCCAGCAGCCAAGAAGGCTCGGTGAGGTCTAATGAAAAACTGTTTTTT	CASSQEGSVRSNEKLFF
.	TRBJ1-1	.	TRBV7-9	TGTGCCAGCAGCCCAGGAGGTACCGGGACAATGAACACTGAAGCTTTCTTT	CASSPGGTGTMNTEAFF
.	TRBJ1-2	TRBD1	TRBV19	TGTGCCAGTAGTATAGCCTCACAGGGGAACTATGGCTACACCTTC	CASSIASQGNYGYTF
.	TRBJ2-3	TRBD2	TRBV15	TGTGCCACCAGCAGAGGGACTAGTTATTCAGATACGCAGTATTTT	CATSRGTSYSDTQYF
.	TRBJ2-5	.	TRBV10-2	TGCGCCAGCAGCCTAGGGTCGCTTCAAGAGACCCAGTACTTC	CASSLGSLQETQYF